The clone carrying this TCR beta chain has at least ten counts. CDR1 SGHRS and CDR2 YFSETQ come from the germline V gene. This CDR3 region has 14 residues. V was clipped by 5 bases and J by 1 base, with 9 bases between them. This specimen comes from a study of T cells after yellow fever vaccination. A single record per CDR3 protein comes from TCRdb applying MiXCR to the 5' RACE reads. The sample lists 250,000 to 400,000 distinct CDR3 sequences, about 4.5% occurring once. This clonotype was obtained from a man between 18 and 35 years old who received the YFV17D yellow fever vaccine. The sequencing here drew on PBMCs, taken 15 days after the yellow fever booster vaccination. J is TRBJ2-2 and V is TRBV5-1; tentatively, D is TRBD2 (6 bases). CDR3 sequence: CASSTSLNTGELFF. DNA of the CDR3: TGCGCCAGCAGTACTAGCCTGAACACCGGGGAGCTGTTTTTT.